This T cell receptor beta chain originates from a study of T cell responses to AZD1222 COVID-19 vaccine. Study outcomes and limitations: Baseline antibody screening turned up just six seropositive AZD1222 recipients. Clonal diversity was possibly underestimated, and the donors were mostly white British, with more females. Reportedly, close to half of spike-specific TCRs are directed against unmutated variant regions.

Comments on this clone: Its antigen is still unknown.

This CDR3 spans 14 amino acids. Trimming removed 6 bases from V and 1 base from J, with 13 bases in between. The germline CDR1 and CDR2 sequences are SQVTM and ANQGSEA. Clones were read by immunoSEQ multiplex PCR, and TCRdb kept only the in-frame ones, dropping some. Altogether 120,000 to 150,000 clones are present, roughly 90% being singletons, with the ten largest covering about 5.4%. The chain employs TRBV29-1 and TRBJ2-1, with D perhaps assigned TRBD1 or TRBD2 (5 bases each). The sequence was collected from an adult who received the MenACWY meningococcal vaccine as a control. Specimen: peripheral blood, collected 28 days after the second dose of the MenACWY control vaccine. Here the CDR3 reads CSVLDRLSYNEQFF. DNA for the CDR3: TGCAGCGTACTAGACAGACTGTCCTACAATGAGCAGTTCTTC.